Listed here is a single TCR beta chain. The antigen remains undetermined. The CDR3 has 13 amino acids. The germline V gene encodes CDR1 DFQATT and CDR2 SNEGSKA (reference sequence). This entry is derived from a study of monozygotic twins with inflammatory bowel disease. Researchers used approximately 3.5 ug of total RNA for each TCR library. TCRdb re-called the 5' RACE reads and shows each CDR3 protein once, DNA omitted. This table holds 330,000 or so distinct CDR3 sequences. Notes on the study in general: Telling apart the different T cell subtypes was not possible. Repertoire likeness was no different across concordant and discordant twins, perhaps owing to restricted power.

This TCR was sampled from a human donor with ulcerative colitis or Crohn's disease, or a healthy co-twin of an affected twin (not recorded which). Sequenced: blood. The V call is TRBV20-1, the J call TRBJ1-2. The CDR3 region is CSATGRGGDGYTF.